These 2 T cell receptor beta chains were sequenced from one sample in a study of control samples from healthy donors and cancer patients (dated by TCRdb to the early 2020s). Libraries came from the immunoSEQ multiplex PCR assay. TCRdb retrieved this table from immuneACCESS and kept in-frame rearrangements only. Not all clones are present; in checked studies, unresolved V genes account for under half, and no reason is known for the remainder. In all, the sample holds around 94,000 clones, and approximately 93% of those were seen once. In total, the top ten clones hold approximately 1.5% of the sample. The source material was blood. Receptors were obtained from a woman between 25 and 40 years old in good health.

The chain is built from TRBV24-1 and TRBJ2-7; D perhaps matches TRBD2 (6 bases). CDR3 length equals 13 residues. Per germline, CDR1 KGHDR and CDR2 SFDVKD. Trimming took 2 bases from V and 3 from J, leaving 7 bases between them. The CDR3 loop reads CATSDSGLYEQYF. The CDR3 region has the DNA TGTGCCACCAGTGATTCGGGACTCTACGAGCAGTACTTC.

The chain carries TRBV9 and TRBJ1-1, with 7 bases fitting TRBD1. This CDR3 is built from 15 residues. The V gene end was trimmed by 0 bases and the J gene end by 1 base; junction bases not matched to a gene: 3. Germline CDR1 and CDR2: SGDLS and YYNGEE. The CDR3 DNA sequence: TGTGCCAGCAGCGTAGGTAACAGGGGGAACACTGAAGCTTTCTTT. This codes for CASSVGNRGNTEAFF.